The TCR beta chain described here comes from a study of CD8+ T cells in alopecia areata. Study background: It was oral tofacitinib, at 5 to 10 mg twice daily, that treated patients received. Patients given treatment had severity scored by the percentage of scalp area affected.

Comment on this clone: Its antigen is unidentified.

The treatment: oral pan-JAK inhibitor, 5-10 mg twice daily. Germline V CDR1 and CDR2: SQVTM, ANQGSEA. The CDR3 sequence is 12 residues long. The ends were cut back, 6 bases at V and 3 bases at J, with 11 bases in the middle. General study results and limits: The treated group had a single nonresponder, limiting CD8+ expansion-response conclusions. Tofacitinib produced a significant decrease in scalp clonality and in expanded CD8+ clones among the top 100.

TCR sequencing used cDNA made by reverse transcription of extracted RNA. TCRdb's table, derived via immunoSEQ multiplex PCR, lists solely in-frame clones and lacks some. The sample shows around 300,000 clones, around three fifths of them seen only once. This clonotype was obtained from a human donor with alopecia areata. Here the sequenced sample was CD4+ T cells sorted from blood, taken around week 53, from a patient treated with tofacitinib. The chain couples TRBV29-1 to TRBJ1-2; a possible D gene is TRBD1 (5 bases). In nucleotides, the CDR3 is TGCAGCGTACTCGGGACGGACTATGGCTACACCTTC. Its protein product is CSVLGTDYGYTF. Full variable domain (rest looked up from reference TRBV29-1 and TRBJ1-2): SAVISQKPSRDICQRGTSLTIQCQVDSQVTMMFWYRQQPGQSLTLIATANQGSEATYESGFVIDKFPISRPNLTFSTLTVSNMSPEDSSIYLCSVLGTDYGYTFGSGTRLTVV.